This T cell receptor beta chain appears in the sequencing data of a study of blood T cell repertoires in COVID-19. About the research overall: Sites in the United States, Italy and Spain provided acute and convalescent COVID-19 samples. The analysed material was cDNA or gDNA that came from T cells, B-cell-depleted T cells, or PBMCs.

Original processing methods: Estimates of nucleated cell counts were drawn from the amplification of reference gene primers. Measured with immunoSEQ multiplex PCR; TCRdb has only the in-frame clones, and not every one. V and J calls and clone size are as listed in that table; D and trimming were resolved from the DNA. The sample lists about 220,000 clones, roughly 80% occurring once. This clone has just a few counts. The CDR3 contains 15 residues. Trimming removed 3 bases at V and 5 bases at J, with 14 bases between. CDR1 and CDR2 (germline): ENHRY, SYGVKD. Sequencing input: peripheral blood. V gene TRBV10-3 combines with J gene TRBJ2-1; possible D gene TRBD2, 7 bases. This receptor was identified in a woman in her 70s with acute or convalescent COVID-19. The CDR3 protein is CAISDWRGPNNEQFF. CDR3 DNA sequence: TGTGCCATCAGTGATTGGCGGGGGCCCAACAATGAGCAGTTCTTC.